One TCR beta chain is described in this entry. These data originate in a study of cytomegalovirus exposure and HLA in healthy donors. Donors likely had unrecorded immune exposures despite being nominally healthy when sampled. Amplification used 60 Vbeta primers and 13 Jbeta primers. Sequencing was performed with immunoSEQ multiplex PCR; in TCRdb, only in-frame clones are kept and a portion is missing. The data contain under 150,000 clones, about 71% of them singletons. This CDR3 has 14 amino acids. Germline-derived CDR1 and CDR2 are MGHDK and SYGVNS. V lost 3 bases and J 8 bases, leaving 13 bases between the germline ends.

This clonotype was sampled from a woman aged 55-70 years in good health and CMV-seropositive. The rearrangement joins TRBV25-1 to TRBJ1-4; no definite D call. Sequencing was done on a sample of PBMCs. Here the CDR3 DNA reads TGTGCCAGCAGTGAGGCGGGGAACTACGAAAAACTGTTTTTT. This translates into CASSEAGNYEKLFF.